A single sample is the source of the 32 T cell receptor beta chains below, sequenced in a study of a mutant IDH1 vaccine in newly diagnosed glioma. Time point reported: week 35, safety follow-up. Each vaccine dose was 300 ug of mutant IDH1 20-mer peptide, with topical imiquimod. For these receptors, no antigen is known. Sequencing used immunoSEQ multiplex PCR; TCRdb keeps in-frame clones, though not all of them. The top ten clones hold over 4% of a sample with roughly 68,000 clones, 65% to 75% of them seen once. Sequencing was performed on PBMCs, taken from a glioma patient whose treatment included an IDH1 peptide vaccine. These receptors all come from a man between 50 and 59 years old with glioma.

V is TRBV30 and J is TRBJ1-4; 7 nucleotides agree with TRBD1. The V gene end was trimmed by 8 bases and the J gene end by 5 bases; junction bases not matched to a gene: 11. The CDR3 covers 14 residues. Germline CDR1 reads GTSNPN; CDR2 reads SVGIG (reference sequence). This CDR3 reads CAAMKGRGNEKLFF. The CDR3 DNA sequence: TGTGCCGCCATGAAGGGCAGGGGGAATGAAAAACTGTTTTTT.

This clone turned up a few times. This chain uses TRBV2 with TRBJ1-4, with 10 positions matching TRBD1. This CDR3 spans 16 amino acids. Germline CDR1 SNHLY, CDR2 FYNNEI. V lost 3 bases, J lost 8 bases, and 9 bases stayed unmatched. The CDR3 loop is CASSDATGTGEEKLFF. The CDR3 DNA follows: TGTGCCAGCAGTGACGCAACAGGGACAGGGGAGGAAAAACTGTTTTTT.

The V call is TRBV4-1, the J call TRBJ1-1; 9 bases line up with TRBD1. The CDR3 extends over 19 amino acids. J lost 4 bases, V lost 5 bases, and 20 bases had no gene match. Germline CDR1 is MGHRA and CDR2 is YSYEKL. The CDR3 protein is CASSSIHYPGQGVSTEAFF. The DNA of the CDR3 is TGCGCCAGCAGCTCAATCCACTACCCGGGACAGGGAGTAAGCACTGAAGCTTTCTTT.

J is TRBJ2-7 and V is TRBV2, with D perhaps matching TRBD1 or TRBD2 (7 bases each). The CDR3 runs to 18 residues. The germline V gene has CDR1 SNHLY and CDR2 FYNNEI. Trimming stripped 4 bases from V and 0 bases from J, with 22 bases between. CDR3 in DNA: TGTGCCAGCAGTGTACAGGGGAGAGGGCGGGGGCCCTCCTACGAGCAGTACTTC. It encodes CASSVQGRGRGPSYEQYF.

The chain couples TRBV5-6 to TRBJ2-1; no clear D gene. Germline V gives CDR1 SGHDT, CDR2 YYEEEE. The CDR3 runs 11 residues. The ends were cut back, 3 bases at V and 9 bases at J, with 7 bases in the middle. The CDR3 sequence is CASSSLSEQFF. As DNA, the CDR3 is TGTGCCAGCAGCTCGCTGAGTGAGCAGTTCTTC. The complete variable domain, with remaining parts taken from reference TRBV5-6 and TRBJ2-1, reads DAGVTQSPTHLIKTRGQQVTLRCSPKSGHDTVSWYQQALGQGPQFIFQYYEEEERQRGNFPDRFSGHQFPNYSSELNVNALLLGDSALYLCASSSLSEQFFGPGTRLTVL.

The CDR3 loop is CASALTGQGVYEQYF. In DNA, the CDR3 is TGTGCCAGCGCCCTCACGGGACAGGGGGTATACGAGCAGTACTTC. The J gene is TRBJ2-7, the V gene TRBV27; 11 positions agree with TRBD1. CDR3 length: 15 residues. The V and J ends lost 8 bases and 4 bases, in that order; junction bases with no gene match: 10. Germline assignment: CDR1 MNHEY and CDR2 SMNVEV (reference sequence).

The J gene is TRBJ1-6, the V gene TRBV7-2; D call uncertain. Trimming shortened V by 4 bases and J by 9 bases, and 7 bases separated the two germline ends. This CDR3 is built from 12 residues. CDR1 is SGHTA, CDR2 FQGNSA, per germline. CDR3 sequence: CASSSPSSPLHF. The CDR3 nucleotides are TGTGCCAGCAGCTCCCCTTCTTCACCCCTCCACTTT.

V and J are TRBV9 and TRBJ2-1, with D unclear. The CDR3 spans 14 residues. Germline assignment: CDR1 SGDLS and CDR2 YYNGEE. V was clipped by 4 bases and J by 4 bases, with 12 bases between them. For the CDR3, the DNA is TGTGCCAGCAGCCCCGGACCGGCGTACAATGAGCAGTTCTTC. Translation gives CASSPGPAYNEQFF. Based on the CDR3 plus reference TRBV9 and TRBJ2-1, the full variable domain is DSGVTQTPKHLITATGQRVTLRCSPRSGDLSVYWYQQSLDQGLQFLIQYYNGEERAKGNILERFSAQQFPDLHSELNLSSLELGDSALYFCASSPGPAYNEQFFGPGTRLTVL.

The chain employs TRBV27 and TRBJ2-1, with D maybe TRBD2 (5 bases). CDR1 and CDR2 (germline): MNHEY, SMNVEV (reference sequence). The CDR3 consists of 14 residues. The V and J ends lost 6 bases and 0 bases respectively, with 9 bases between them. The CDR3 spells CASRRADSYNEQFF. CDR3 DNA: TGTGCCAGCAGGCGGGCAGACTCCTACAATGAGCAGTTCTTC.

DNA of the CDR3: TGTGCCAGCTCACCAACAGGGGTTGGGGTGCACACTGAAGCTTTCTTT. It is translated as CASSPTGVGVHTEAFF. The chain links TRBV18 to TRBJ1-1, with 7 bases identical to TRBD1. J gave up 3 bases and V 2 bases, and 9 bases lay outside the gene matches. There are 16 residues in the CDR3. Germline CDR1 reads KGHSH; CDR2 reads LQKENI.

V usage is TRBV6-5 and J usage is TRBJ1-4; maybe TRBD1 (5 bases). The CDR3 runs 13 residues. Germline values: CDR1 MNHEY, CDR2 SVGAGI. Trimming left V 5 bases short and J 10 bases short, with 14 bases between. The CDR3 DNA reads TGTGCCAGCAGTCGACAGCCTGGAGGAAAACTGTTTTTT. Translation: CASSRQPGGKLFF.

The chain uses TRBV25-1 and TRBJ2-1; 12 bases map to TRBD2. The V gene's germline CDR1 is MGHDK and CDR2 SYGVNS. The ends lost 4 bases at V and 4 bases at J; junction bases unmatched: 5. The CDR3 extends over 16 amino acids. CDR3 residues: CASSALTSGGYNEQFF. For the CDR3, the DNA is TGTGCCAGCAGTGCTTTGACTAGCGGGGGATACAATGAGCAGTTCTTC.

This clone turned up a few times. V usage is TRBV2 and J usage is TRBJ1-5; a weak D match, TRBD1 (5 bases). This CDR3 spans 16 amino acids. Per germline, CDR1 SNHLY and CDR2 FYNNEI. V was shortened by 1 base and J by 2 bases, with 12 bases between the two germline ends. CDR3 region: CASSEGPRAGNQPQHF. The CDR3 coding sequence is TGTGCCAGCAGTGAAGGTCCCAGGGCGGGCAATCAGCCCCAGCATTTT.

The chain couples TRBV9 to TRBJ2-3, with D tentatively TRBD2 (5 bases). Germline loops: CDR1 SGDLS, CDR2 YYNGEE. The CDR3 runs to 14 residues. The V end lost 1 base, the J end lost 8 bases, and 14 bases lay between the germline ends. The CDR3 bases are TGTGCCAGCAGCGTACGCCGCACCGGAGGTACGCAGTATTTT. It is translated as CASSVRRTGGTQYF.

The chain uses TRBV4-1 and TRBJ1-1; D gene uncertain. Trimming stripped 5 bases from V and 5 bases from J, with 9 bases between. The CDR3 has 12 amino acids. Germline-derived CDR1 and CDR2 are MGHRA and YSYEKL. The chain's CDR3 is CASSGGFTEAFF. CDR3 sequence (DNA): TGCGCCAGCAGCGGAGGATTTACTGAAGCTTTCTTT.

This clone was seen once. The CDR3 protein is CASSLGKVNTEAFF. In DNA, the CDR3 is TGTGCCAGCAGCTTGGGGAAAGTCAACACTGAAGCTTTCTTT. The chain uses TRBV5-8 and TRBJ1-1; D is uncertain. Deletions cut 0 bases from V and 2 bases from J, with 8 bases between. Germline CDR1 and CDR2: SGHTS and YDEGEE. The CDR3 has 14 amino acids.

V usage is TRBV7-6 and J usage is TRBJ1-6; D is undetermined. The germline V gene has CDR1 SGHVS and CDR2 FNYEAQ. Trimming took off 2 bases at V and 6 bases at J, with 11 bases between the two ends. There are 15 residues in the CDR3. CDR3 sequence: CASSLKVLGNSPLHF. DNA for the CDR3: TGTGCCAGCAGCTTAAAGGTTCTTGGTAATTCACCCCTCCACTTT. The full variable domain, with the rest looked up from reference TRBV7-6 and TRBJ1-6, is GAGVSQSPRYKVTKRGQDVALRCDPISGHVSLYWYRQALGQGPEFLTYFNYEAQQDKSGLPNDRFSAERPEGSISTLTIQRTEQRDSAMYRCASSLKVLGNSPLHFGNGTRLTVT.

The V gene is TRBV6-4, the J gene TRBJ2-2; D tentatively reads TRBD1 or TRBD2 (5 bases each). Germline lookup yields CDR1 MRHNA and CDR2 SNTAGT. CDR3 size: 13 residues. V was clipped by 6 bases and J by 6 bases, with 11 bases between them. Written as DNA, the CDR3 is TGTGCCAGCAGGCAGGGAGAGGCCGGGGAGCTGTTTTTT. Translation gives CASRQGEAGELFF.

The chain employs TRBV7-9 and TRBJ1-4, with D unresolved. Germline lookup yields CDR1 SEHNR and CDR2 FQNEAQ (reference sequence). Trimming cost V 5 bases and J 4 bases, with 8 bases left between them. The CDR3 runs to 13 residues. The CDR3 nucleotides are TGTGCCAGCAGCACCCGGAATAATGAAAAACTGTTTTTT. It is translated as CASSTRNNEKLFF.

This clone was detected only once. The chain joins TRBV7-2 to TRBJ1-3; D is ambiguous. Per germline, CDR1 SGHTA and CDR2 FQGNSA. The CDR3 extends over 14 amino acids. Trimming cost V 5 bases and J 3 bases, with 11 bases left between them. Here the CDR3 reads CASSPGWGGNTIYF. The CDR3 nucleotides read TGTGCCAGCAGCCCAGGCTGGGGTGGAAACACCATATATTTT.

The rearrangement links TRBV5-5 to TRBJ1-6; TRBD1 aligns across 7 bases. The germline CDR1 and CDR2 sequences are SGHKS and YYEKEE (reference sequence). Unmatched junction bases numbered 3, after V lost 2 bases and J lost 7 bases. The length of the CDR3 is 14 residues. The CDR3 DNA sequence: TGTGCCAGCAGCTTTGAACAGGGGAATTCACCCCTCCACTTT. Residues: CASSFEQGNSPLHF.

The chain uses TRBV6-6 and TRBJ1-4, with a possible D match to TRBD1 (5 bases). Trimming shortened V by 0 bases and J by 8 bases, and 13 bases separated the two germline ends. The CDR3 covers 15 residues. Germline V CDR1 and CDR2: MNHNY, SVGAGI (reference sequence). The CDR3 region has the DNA TGTGCCAGCAGTTACTCGGGGGACCCGGCGGAAAAACTGTTTTTT. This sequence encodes CASSYSGDPAEKLFF.

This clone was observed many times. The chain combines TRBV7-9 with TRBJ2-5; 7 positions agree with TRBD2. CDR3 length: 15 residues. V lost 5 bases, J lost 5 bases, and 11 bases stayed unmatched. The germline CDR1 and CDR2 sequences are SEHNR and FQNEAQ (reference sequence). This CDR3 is CASSLLVSSGETQYF. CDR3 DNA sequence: TGTGCCAGCAGCCTGTTAGTGAGTAGCGGGGAGACCCAGTACTTC.

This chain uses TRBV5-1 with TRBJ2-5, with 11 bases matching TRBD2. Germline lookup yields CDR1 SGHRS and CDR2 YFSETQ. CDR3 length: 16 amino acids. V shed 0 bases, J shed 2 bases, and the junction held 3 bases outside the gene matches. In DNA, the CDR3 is TGCGCCAGCAGCTTGGCCACTAGCGGGGGACAAGAGACCCAGTACTTC. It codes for CASSLATSGGQETQYF. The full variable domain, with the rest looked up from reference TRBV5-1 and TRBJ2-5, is KAGVTQTPRYLIKTRGQQVTLSCSPISGHRSVSWYQQTPGQGLQFLFEYFSETQRNKGNFPGRFSGRQFSNSRSEMNVSTLELGDSALYLCASSLATSGGQETQYFGPGTRLLVL.

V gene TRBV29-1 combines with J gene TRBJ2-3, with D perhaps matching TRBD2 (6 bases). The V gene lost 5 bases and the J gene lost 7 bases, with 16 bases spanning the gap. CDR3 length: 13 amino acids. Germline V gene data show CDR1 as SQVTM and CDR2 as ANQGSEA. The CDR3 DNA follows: TGCAGCGTTTCTCTGGACGGGAGAAATACGCAGTATTTT. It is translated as CSVSLDGRNTQYF.

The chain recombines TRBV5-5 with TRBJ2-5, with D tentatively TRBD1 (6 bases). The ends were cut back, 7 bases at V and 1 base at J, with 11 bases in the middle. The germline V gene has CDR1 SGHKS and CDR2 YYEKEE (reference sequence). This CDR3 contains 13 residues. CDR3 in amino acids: CASVGQFQETQYF. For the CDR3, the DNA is TGTGCCAGCGTTGGACAGTTCCAAGAGACCCAGTACTTC.

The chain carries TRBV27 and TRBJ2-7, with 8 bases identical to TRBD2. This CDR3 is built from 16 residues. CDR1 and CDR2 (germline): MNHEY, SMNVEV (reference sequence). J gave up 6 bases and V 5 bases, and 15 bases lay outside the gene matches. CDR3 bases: TGTGCCAGCAGTCCGCTCCTCCCGGGAGGGCCGGGCGAGCAGTACTTC. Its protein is CASSPLLPGGPGEQYF.

CDR3 sequence reads: CASGQGTNYGYTF. The CDR3 DNA reads TGTGCCAGTGGACAGGGTACAAACTATGGCTACACCTTC. This chain joins TRBV28 and TRBJ1-2; TRBD1 agrees at 8 bases. J was trimmed by 2 bases and V by 9 bases; bases with no gene match: 5. The germline V gene encodes CDR1 MDHEN and CDR2 SYDVKM. The CDR3 contains 13 residues.

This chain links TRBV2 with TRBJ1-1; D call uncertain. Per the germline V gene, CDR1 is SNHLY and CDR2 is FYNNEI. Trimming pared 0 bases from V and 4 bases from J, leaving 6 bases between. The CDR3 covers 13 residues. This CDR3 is CASSEATSTEAFF. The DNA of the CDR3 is TGTGCCAGCAGTGAAGCAACCAGCACTGAAGCTTTCTTT.

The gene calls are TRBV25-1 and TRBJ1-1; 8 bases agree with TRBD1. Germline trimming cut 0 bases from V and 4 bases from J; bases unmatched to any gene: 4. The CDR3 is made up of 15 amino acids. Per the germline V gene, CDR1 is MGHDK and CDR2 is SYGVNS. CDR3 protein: CASSEYQGAATEAFF. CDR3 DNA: TGTGCCAGCAGTGAATATCAGGGGGCGGCCACTGAAGCTTTCTTT.

The CDR3 sequence is CASRGTYNEQFF. The CDR3 nucleotides are TGTGCCAGTCGGGGGACCTACAATGAGCAGTTCTTC. The chain carries TRBV6-5 and TRBJ2-1; weak D call: TRBD2 (6 bases). The germline V gene encodes CDR1 MNHEY and CDR2 SVGAGI. The CDR3 spans 12 residues. V was shortened by 9 bases and J by 2 bases, with 8 bases between the two germline ends.

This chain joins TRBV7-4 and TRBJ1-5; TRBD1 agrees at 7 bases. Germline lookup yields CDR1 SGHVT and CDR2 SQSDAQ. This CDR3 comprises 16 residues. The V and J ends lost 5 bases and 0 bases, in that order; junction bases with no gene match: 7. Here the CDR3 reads CASSIQGFYSNQPQHF. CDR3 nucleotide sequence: TGTGCCAGCAGCATACAGGGGTTTTATAGCAATCAGCCCCAGCATTTT. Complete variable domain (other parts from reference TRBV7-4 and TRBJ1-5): GAGVSQSPRYKVAKRGRDVALRCDSISGHVTLYWYRQTLGQGSEVLTYSQSDAQRDKSGRPSGRFSAERPERSVSTLKIQRTEQGDSAVYLCASSIQGFYSNQPQHFGDGTRLSIL.